The 6 T cell receptor beta chains below were found in one sample sequenced in a study of CD8 T cells in ankylosing spondylitis. The study's findings and limits: Seemingly distinctive of ankylosing spondylitis blood was a TCR beta motif formed by eight highly homologous variants.

MiXCR, applied by TCRdb to the 5' RACE reads, yields one record per CDR3 protein. The table shows about 800,000 distinct CDR3 sequences, with 10% to 15% occurring only once. Their specific antigens are unknown. The sequenced sample consisted of blood, either unsorted or a sorted T cell fraction (not recorded which). These receptor sequences come from a male donor with ankylosing spondylitis.

The table lists this clonotype with many counts. The rearrangement links TRBV20-1 to TRBJ1-5; D possibly corresponds to TRBD1 (6 bases). Trimming cost V 3 bases and J 3 bases, with 18 bases left between them. CDR1 and CDR2 (germline): DFQATT, SNEGSKA (reference sequence). The CDR3 length is 16 residues. This chain's CDR3 is CSASAFLGTNNQPQHF. DNA of the CDR3: TGCAGTGCTAGTGCATTCCTAGGGACAAACAATCAGCCCCAGCATTTT.

V and J are TRBV20-1 and TRBJ2-7; TRBD1 aligns across 11 bases. The CDR3 has 14 amino acids. The junction had 3 bases not matched to a gene; V was cut back by 2 bases and J by 3 bases. CDR1 and CDR2 (germline): DFQATT, SNEGSKA (reference sequence). Written as DNA, the CDR3 is TGCAGTGCTAGATCCGGGACAGGGGGCTACGAGCAGTACTTC. Its translation: CSARSGTGGYEQYF.

This clonotype was observed once. The chain is built from TRBV6-2 or TRBV6-3 and TRBJ2-7, with D tentatively TRBD1 (5 bases). The CDR3 covers 12 residues. CDR1 MNHEY and CDR2 SVGEGT come from the germline V gene. Deletions cut 11 bases from V and 4 bases from J, with 15 bases between. The CDR3 DNA reads TGTGCCGCCAGGACAAGGCCGTACGAGCAGTACTTC. Translating it yields CAARTRPYEQYF.

This clonotype was found a few times. This chain joins TRBV5-1 and TRBJ2-1; 8 bases are a match to TRBD2. With 3 bases clipped from V and 5 bases from J, the junction kept 16 bases outside the gene matches. The CDR3 has 18 residues. Germline V gene sequence: CDR1 SGHRS, CDR2 YFSETQ. The CDR3 here is CASSSGGVRELRNNEQFF. DNA for the CDR3: TGCGCCAGCAGCTCGGGGGGGGTGCGGGAATTGAGGAACAATGAGCAGTTCTTC.

V is TRBV7-2 and J is TRBJ2-5; 11 bases map to TRBD2. V lost 5 bases to trimming and J lost 5 bases; unmatched junction nucleotides: 10. The CDR3 has 16 residues. The V gene's germline CDR1 is SGHTA and CDR2 FQGNSA. Here the CDR3 reads CASSPSLAGAEETQYF. As DNA, the CDR3 is TGTGCCAGCAGCCCTTCACTAGCGGGAGCGGAGGAGACCCAGTACTTC. Full variable domain (rest looked up from reference TRBV7-2 and TRBJ2-5): GAGVSQSPSNKVTEKGKDVELRCDPISGHTALYWYRQSLGQGLEFLIYFQGNSAPDKSGLPSDRFSAERTGGSVSTLTIQRTQQEDSAVYLCASSPSLAGAEETQYFGPGTRLLVL.

This chain links TRBV29-1 with TRBJ2-1; 8 bases map to TRBD1. Per the germline V gene, CDR1 is SQVTM and CDR2 is ANQGSEA. The CDR3 sequence is 13 residues long. The junction had 11 bases not matched to a gene; V was cut back by 7 bases and J by 9 bases. Here the CDR3 DNA reads TGCAGCGCAGGACAGGGCATGGGATTTGAGCAGTTCTTC. Translated, it gives CSAGQGMGFEQFF.